These T cell receptor beta chains were read from a single sample in a study of PD-1 blockade in mismatch repair-deficient tumors. Assay used: immunoSEQ multiplex PCR; TCRdb lists only in-frame clones, some missing. There are some 84,000 clones in the sample; 81% occur only once, and just over 2.5% lies in the top ten. The sequences come from peripheral blood, collected 12 weeks after starting pembrolizumab. The receptors were gathered from an adult with mismatch repair-deficient cancer. The CDR3 runs from the conserved cysteine through the conserved F or W. D genes are given only for firm matches. Clone sizes are given selectively: once, few, many, or a class where the clone is expanded.

DNA: TGTGCCAGCAGTGTTCAGGCGGAGACCCAGTACTTC; CDR3: CASSVQAETQYF; V: TRBV6-1; D: -; J: TRBJ2-5; size: -
DNA: TGTGCCAGCAGCTTTGGCACTAGCGGGAGTTGGGAGACCCAGTACTTC; CDR3: CASSFGTSGSWETQYF; V: TRBV11-2; D: TRBD2; J: TRBJ2-5; size: few
DNA: TGTGCCAGCAGTGAAAGTAGATACACCGGGGAGCTGTTTTTT; CDR3: CASSESRYTGELFF; V: TRBV2; D: -; J: TRBJ2-2; size: -
DNA: TGTGCCAGCAGTGTCCCTCGTCCAGAGACCCAGTACTTC; CDR3: CASSVPRPETQYF; V: TRBV2; D: -; J: TRBJ2-5; size: few
DNA: TGTGCCAGCAGCCGGGACAGCACCGGGGAGCTGTTTTTT; CDR3: CASSRDSTGELFF; V: TRBV27; D: TRBD1; J: TRBJ2-2; size: few
DNA: TGTGCCAGCACGGCCGGATCCTACGAGCAGTACTTC; CDR3: CASTAGSYEQYF; V: TRBV2; D: -; J: TRBJ2-7; size: -
DNA: TGCGCCAGCAGCTTGGCCCCCGGTCGGGGGGGCTATGGCTACACCTTC; CDR3: CASSLAPGRGGYGYTF; V: TRBV5-1; D: -; J: TRBJ1-2; size: -
DNA: TGTGCCAGTAGTTCGGACAGGGACAATGAGCAGTTCTTC; CDR3: CASSSDRDNEQFF; V: TRBV19; D: TRBD1; J: TRBJ2-1; size: few
DNA: TGTGCCACGCGGAACACTGAAGCTTTCTTT; CDR3: CATRNTEAFF; V: TRBV10-3; D: -; J: TRBJ1-1; size: -
DNA: TGTACCAGCAGCGGACTAGCGGGACACAATGAGCAGTTCTTC; CDR3: CTSSGLAGHNEQFF; V: TRBV9; D: TRBD2; J: TRBJ2-1; size: -
DNA: TGCGCCAGCAGTCAGTCGACTCGACGGGGAAGTCAGCCCCAGCATTTT; CDR3: CASSQSTRRGSQPQHF; V: TRBV23-1; D: -; J: TRBJ1-5; size: -
DNA: TGTGCCATCAGTGGGGGGGGGAATCAGCCCCAGCATTTT; CDR3: CAISGGGNQPQHF; V: TRBV10-3; D: -; J: TRBJ1-5; size: -
DNA: TGTGCCAGCAGCGAGATGACTAGCGGGAGCGATACGCAGTATTTT; CDR3: CASSEMTSGSDTQYF; V: TRBV9; D: TRBD2; J: TRBJ2-3; size: once
DNA: TGTGCCAGCAGCTACGGGACCGAGTCCGCGCCCCAGCATTTT; CDR3: CASSYGTESAPQHF; V: TRBV5-5; D: -; J: TRBJ1-5; size: -
DNA: TGTGCCAGCAGGCCCTCTACGGGGAGGGGGGTCTATGGCTACACCTTC; CDR3: CASRPSTGRGVYGYTF; V: TRBV6-6; D: -; J: TRBJ1-2; size: once
DNA: TGCGCCAGCAGTCAATCCGGGCGGGCCTTTGACGCTTTCTTT; CDR3: CASSQSGRAFDAFF; V: TRBV23-1; D: -; J: TRBJ1-1; size: -
DNA: TGTGCCGCCGGAGGGAAAAATGGTTTGGACACTGAAGCTTTCTTT; CDR3: CAAGGKNGLDTEAFF; V: TRBV10-3; D: -; J: TRBJ1-1; size: -
DNA: TGTGCCAGCAGTCTACAGATTCGCGGTGGCTACACCTTC; CDR3: CASSLQIRGGYTF; V: TRBV28; D: -; J: TRBJ1-2; size: -
DNA: TGTGCCAGCAGCGGCGACACAGATACGCAGTATTTT; CDR3: CASSGDTDTQYF; V: TRBV9; D: -; J: TRBJ2-3; size: -
DNA: TGTGCCAGCAGCTTGGGACTAGCTTATGAGCAGTTCTTC; CDR3: CASSLGLAYEQFF; V: TRBV5-4; D: TRBD2; J: TRBJ2-1; size: -
DNA: TGTGCCAGCAGCCCCGTCACAGATACGCAGTATTTT; CDR3: CASSPVTDTQYF; V: TRBV7-2; D: -; J: TRBJ2-3; size: -
DNA: TGTGCCAGCAGCTTAATTCAAAGCGGGAGCTCCTACAATGAGCAGTTCTTC; CDR3: CASSLIQSGSSYNEQFF; V: TRBV7-6; D: TRBD2; J: TRBJ2-1; size: -
DNA: TGCGCCAGCAGCCAGACGGATCTAGCGGGAGGGACCAAAAACATTCAGTACTTC; CDR3: CASSQTDLAGGTKNIQYF; V: TRBV4-3; D: TRBD2; J: TRBJ2-4; size: -
DNA: TGTGCCAGCAGCTTCGACCGGGTGGGAACCGGGGAGCTGTTTTTT; CDR3: CASSFDRVGTGELFF; V: TRBV7-3; D: -; J: TRBJ2-2; size: few
DNA: TGCGCCAGCAGCTTGGAGGGTGGGGGCACTGAAGCTTTCTTT; CDR3: CASSLEGGGTEAFF; V: TRBV5-1; D: -; J: TRBJ1-1; size: -
DNA: TGCGCCAGCAGCCAAGAGAGGGGGCCCGATGAGCAGTTCTTC; CDR3: CASSQERGPDEQFF; V: TRBV4-1; D: TRBD1; J: TRBJ2-1; size: -
DNA: TGTGCCAGCAGCAGGGACAGGATGGCAACTAATGAAAAACTGTTTTTT; CDR3: CASSRDRMATNEKLFF; V: TRBV5-4; D: TRBD1; J: TRBJ1-4; size: -
DNA: TGTGCCATCAGTCCGACCTGGACTAGCGGTTACAATGAGCAGTTCTTC; CDR3: CAISPTWTSGYNEQFF; V: TRBV10-3; D: TRBD2; J: TRBJ2-1; size: -
DNA: TGTGCCAGCAGCGCCACGGCGAACAATCAGCCCCAGCATTTT; CDR3: CASSATANNQPQHF; V: TRBV9; D: -; J: TRBJ1-5; size: -
DNA: TGCGCCAGCAGCCCGGGACCCCGCCTTAGCAATCAGCCCCAGCATTTT; CDR3: CASSPGPRLSNQPQHF; V: TRBV4-1; D: -; J: TRBJ1-5; size: once
DNA: TGTGCCAGCAGCTTAACCGGACCGAACACTGAAGCTTTCTTT; CDR3: CASSLTGPNTEAFF; V: TRBV7-3; D: -; J: TRBJ1-1; size: -